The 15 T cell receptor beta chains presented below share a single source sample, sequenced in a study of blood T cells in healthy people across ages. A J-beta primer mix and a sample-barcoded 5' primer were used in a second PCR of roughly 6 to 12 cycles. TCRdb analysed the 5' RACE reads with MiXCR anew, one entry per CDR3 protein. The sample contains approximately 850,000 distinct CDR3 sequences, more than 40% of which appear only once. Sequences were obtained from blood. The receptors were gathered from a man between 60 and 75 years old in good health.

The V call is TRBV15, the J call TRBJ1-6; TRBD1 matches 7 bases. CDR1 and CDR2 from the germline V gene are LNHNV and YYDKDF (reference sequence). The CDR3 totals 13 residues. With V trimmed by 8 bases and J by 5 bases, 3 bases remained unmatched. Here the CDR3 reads CATPGTDNSPLHF. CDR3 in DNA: TGTGCCACCCCAGGGACAGATAATTCACCCCTCCACTTT.

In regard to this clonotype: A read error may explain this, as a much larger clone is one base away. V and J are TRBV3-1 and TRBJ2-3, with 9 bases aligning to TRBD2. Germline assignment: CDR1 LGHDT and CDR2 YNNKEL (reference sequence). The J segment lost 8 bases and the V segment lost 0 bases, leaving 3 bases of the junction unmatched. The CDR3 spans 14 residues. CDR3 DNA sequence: TGTGCCAGCAGCCAAGAGTTGCGGGGGGGTACGCAGTATTTT. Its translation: CASSQELRGGTQYF.

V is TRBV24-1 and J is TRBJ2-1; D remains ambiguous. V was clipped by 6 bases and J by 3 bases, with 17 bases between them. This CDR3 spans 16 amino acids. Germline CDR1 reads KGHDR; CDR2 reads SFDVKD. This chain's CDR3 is CATSSVKGTYYNEQFF. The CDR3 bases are TGTGCCACCAGTAGCGTGAAGGGAACGTACTACAATGAGCAGTTCTTC.

CDR3 bases: TGCGCCAGCAGCCAAGTCGCGCGGACAGGGGTGTTTCTCTACGAGCAGTACTTC. Its protein product is CASSQVARTGVFLYEQYF. The rearrangement joins TRBV4-1 to TRBJ2-7; TRBD1 matches at 9 bases. The CDR3 sequence is 18 residues long. V gave up 1 base and J gave up 3 bases; unmatched junction bases: 13. Germline-derived CDR1 and CDR2 are MGHRA and YSYEKL.

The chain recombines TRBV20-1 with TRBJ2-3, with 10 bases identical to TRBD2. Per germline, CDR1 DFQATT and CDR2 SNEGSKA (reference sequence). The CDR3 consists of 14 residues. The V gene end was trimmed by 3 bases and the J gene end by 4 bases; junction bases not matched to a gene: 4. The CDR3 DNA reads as TGCAGTGCTAGTATAGCGGGGGGTGCAGATACGCAGTATTTT. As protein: CSASIAGGADTQYF.

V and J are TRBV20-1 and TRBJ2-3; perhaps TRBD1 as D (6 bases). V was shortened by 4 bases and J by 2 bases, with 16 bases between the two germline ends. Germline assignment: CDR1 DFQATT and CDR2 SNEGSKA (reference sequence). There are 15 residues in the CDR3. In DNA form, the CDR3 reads TGCAGTGCTAAGAAACGGACAGAGTACACAGATACGCAGTATTTT. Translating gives CSAKKRTEYTDTQYF.

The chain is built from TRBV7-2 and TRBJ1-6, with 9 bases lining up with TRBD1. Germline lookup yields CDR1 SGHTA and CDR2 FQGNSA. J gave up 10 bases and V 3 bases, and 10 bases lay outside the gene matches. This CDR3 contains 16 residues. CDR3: CASSFTGTGLGSPLHF. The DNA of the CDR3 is TGTGCCAGCAGCTTCACCGGGACAGGGCTTGGGTCACCCCTCCACTTT.

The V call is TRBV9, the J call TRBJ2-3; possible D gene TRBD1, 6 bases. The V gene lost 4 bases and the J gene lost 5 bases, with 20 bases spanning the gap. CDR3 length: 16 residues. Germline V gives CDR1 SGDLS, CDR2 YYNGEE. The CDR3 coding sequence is TGTGCCAGCAGCTCGGCCCTGTTCCGCAGGGGAGATACGCAGTATTTT. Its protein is CASSSALFRRGDTQYF.

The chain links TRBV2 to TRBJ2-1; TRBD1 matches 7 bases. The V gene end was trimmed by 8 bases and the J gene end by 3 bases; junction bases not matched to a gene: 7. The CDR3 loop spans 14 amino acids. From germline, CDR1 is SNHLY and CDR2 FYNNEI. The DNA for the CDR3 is TGTGCCAGCGGAGACAGGGCTCTCTACAATGAGCAGTTCTTC. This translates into CASGDRALYNEQFF.

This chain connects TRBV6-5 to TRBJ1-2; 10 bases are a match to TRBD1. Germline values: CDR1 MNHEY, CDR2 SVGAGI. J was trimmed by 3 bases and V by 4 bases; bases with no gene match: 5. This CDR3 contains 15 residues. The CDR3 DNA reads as TGTGCCAGCAGTTTGGGGACAGGGGTAGACTATGGCTACACCTTC. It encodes CASSLGTGVDYGYTF.

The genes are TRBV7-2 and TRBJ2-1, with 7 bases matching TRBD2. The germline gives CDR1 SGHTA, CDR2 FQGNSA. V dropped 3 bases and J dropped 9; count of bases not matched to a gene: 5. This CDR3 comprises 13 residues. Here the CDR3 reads CASSFAGEFEQFF. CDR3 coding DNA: TGTGCCAGCAGCTTTGCGGGGGAATTTGAGCAGTTCTTC. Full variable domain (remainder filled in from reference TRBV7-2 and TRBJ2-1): GAGVSQSPSNKVTEKGKDVELRCDPISGHTALYWYRQSLGQGLEFLIYFQGNSAPDKSGLPSDRFSAERTGGSVSTLTIQRTQQEDSAVYLCASSFAGEFEQFFGPGTRLTVL.

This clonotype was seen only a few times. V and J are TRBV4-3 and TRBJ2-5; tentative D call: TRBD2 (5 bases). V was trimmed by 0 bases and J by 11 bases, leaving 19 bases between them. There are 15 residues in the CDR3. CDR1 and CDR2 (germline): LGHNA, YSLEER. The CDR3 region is CASSQDKSGLREQYF. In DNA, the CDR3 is TGCGCCAGCAGCCAAGATAAGTCAGGATTGAGGGAGCAGTACTTC.

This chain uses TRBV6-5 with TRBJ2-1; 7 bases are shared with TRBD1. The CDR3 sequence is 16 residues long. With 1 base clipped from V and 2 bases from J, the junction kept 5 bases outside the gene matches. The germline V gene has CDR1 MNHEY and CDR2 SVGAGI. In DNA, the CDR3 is TGTGCCAGCAGTTACTATTCTCAGGGGGCCTACAATGAGCAGTTCTTC. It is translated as CASSYYSQGAYNEQFF.

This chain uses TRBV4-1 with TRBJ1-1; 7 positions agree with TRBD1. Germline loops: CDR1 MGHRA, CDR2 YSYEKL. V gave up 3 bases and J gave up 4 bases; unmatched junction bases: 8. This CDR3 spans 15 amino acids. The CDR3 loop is CASSQVLTGSTEAFF. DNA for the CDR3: TGCGCCAGCAGCCAGGTATTGACAGGGAGCACTGAAGCTTTCTTT.

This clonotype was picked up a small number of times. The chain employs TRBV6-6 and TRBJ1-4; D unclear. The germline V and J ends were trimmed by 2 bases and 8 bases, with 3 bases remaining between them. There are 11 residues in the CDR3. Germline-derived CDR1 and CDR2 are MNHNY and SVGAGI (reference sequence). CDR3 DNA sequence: TGTGCCAGCAGTTACCAGGAAAAACTGTTTTTT. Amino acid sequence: CASSYQEKLFF.